The following is a T cell receptor (beta chain) sequence with its context. The antigen is undetermined. The sample comes from a study of human thymus T cells. The sample donors, healthy Finnish infants, were having corrective surgery for congenital heart defects. Four of the eight donors gave about 0.45-1 mL blood during surgery. No fixed cell number was used; all available blood leukocytes supplied DNA. Germline-derived CDR1 and CDR2 are GTSNPN and SVGIG (reference sequence). V was clipped by 0 bases and J by 7 bases; unmatched bases: 0. The CDR3 consists of 12 residues. TCRdb keeps only in-frame clones here, not all; method: immunoSEQ multiplex PCR. The data show about 60,000 clones, 94% seen once. Study-level points and caveats: The authors found apparently biased V and J gene usage in thymic and blood repertoires.

V gene TRBV30 combines with J gene TRBJ2-4, with 7 nucleotides matching TRBD1. The sample consisted of blood. The sequence derives from a boy under two years old with a congenital heart defect but otherwise immunologically healthy. CDR3 loop: CAWSVTGNIQYF. The CDR3 DNA follows: TGTGCCTGGAGTGTGACAGGGAACATTCAGTACTTC.